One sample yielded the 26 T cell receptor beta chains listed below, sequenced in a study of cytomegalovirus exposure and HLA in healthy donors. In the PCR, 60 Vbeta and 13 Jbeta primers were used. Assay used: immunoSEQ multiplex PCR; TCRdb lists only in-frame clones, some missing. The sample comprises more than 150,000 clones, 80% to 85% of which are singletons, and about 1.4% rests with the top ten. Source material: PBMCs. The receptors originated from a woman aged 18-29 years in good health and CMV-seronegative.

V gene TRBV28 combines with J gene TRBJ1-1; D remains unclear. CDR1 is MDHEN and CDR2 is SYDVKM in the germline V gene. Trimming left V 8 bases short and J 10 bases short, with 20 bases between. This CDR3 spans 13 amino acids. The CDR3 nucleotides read TGTGCCAGCCTGCAGTCCGTTGGAGCTGTAGCTTTCTTT. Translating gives CASLQSVGAVAFF.

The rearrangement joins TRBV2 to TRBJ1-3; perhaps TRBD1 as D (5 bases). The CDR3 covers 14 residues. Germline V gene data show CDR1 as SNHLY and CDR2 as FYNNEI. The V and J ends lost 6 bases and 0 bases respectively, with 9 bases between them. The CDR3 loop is CASRGVTSGNTIYF. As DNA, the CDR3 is TGTGCCAGCAGAGGGGTCACCTCTGGAAACACCATATATTTT.

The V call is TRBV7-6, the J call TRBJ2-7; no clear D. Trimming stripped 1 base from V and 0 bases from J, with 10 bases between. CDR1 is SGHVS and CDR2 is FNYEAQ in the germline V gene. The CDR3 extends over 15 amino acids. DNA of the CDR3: TGTGCCAGCAGCTTAGAAGTGGTCAGCTCCTACGAGCAGTACTTC. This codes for CASSLEVVSSYEQYF.

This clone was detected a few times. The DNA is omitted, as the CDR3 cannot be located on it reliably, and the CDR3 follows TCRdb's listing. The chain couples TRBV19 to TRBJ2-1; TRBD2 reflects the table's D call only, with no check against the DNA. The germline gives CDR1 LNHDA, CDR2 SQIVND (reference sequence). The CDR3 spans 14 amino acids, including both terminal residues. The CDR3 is CASTSVGPGNEQFF.

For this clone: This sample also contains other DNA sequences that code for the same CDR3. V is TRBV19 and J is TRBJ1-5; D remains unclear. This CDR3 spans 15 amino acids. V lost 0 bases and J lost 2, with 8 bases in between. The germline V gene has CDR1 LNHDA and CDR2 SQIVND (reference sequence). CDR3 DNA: TGTGCCAGTAGTATAGATCGGGGAGGCAATCAGCCCCAGCATTTT. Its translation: CASSIDRGGNQPQHF.

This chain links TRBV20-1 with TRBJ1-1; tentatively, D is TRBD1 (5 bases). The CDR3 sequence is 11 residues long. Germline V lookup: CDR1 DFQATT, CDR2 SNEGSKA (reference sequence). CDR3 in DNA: TGCAGCGCAGCCGATGGGGCAGAAGCTTTCTTT. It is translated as CSAADGAEAFF.

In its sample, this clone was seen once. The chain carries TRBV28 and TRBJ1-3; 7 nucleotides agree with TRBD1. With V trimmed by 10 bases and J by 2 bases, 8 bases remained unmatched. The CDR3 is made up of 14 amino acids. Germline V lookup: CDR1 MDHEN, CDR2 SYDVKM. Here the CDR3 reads CATLDRIAGNTIYF. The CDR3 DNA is TGTGCCACACTGGACAGGATAGCTGGAAACACCATATATTTT.

Here the CDR3 reads CASSSGGAGYGYTF. The CDR3 bases are TGCGCCAGCAGCTCAGGGGGCGCGGGCTATGGCTACACCTTC. The chain employs TRBV5-1 and TRBJ1-2; 8 nucleotides match TRBD1. The CDR3 loop spans 14 amino acids. V shed 3 bases and J 4 bases; nucleotides not matched to a gene: 5. Germline V gene data show CDR1 as SGHRS and CDR2 as YFSETQ.

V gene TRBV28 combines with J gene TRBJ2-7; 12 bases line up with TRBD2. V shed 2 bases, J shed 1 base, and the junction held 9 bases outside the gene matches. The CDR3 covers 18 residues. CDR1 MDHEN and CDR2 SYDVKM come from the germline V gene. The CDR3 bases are TGTGCCAGCAGTTTACCTAGCGGGGGGGCCTTTCGTTCCTACGAGCAGTACTTC. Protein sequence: CASSLPSGGAFRSYEQYF.

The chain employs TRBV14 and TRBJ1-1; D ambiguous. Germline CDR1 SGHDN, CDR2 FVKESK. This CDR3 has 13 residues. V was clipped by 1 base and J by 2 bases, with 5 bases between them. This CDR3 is CASSQVPNTEAFF. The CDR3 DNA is TGTGCCAGCAGCCAAGTTCCAAACACTGAAGCTTTCTTT. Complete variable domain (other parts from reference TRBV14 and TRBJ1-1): EAGVTQFPSHSVIEKGQTVTLRCDPISGHDNLYWYRRVMGKEIKFLLHFVKESKQDESGMPNNRFLAERTGGTYSTLKVQPAELEDSGVYFCASSQVPNTEAFFGQGTRLTVV.

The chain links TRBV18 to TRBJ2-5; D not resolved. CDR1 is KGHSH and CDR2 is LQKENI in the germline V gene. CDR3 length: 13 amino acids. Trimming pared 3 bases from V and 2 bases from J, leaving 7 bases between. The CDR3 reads CASSPRRQETQYF. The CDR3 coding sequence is TGTGCCAGCTCACCGCGGAGACAAGAGACCCAGTACTTC.

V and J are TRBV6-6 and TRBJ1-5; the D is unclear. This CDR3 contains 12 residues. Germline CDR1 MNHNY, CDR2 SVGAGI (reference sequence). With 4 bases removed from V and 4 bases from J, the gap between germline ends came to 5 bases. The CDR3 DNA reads TGTGCCAGCAGTTGGCAGAATCAGCCCCAGCATTTT. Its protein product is CASSWQNQPQHF.

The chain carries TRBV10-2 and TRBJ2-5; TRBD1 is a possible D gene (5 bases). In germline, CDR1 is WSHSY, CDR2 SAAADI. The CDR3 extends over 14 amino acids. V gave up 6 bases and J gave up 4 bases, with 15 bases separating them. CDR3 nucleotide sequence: TGCGCCAGCAGGGTGCAGGGAAGAGCAGAGACCCAGTACTTC. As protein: CASRVQGRAETQYF.

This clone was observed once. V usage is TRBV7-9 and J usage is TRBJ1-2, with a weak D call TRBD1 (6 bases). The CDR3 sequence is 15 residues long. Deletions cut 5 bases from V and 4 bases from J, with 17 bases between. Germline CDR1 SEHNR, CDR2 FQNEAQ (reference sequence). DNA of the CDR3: TGTGCCAGCAGCCCAAGGGACACCGGAGTCTATGGCTACACCTTC. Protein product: CASSPRDTGVYGYTF.

The CDR3 DNA reads TGTGCCAGCAGCTTATCCGAGTGGACTGAAGCTTTCTTT. Encoded protein: CASSLSEWTEAFF. The chain joins TRBV11-3 to TRBJ1-1, with no clear D. CDR3 length equals 13 residues. V lost 2 bases and J lost 5, with 9 bases in between. Per the germline V gene, CDR1 is SGHNT and CDR2 is YENEEA.

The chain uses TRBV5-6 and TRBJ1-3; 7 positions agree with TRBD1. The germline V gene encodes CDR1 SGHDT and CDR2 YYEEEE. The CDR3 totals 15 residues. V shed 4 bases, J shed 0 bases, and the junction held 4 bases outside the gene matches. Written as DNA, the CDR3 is TGTGCCAGCAGCCCTGACAGGGACTCTGGAAACACCATATATTTT. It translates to CASSPDRDSGNTIYF.

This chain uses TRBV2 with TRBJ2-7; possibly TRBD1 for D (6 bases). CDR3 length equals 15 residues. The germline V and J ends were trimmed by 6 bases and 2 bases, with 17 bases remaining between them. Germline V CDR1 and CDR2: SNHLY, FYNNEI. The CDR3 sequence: CASSEQGGNPYEQYF. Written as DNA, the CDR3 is TGTGCCAGCAGCGAACAGGGTGGGAATCCCTACGAGCAGTACTTC.

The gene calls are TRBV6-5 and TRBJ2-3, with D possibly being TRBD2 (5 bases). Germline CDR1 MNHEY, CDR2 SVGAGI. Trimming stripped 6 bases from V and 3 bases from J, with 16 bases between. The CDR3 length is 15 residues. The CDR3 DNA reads TGTGCCAGCAGCCTTGGACCAAGCGGTACAGATACGCAGTATTTT. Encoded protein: CASSLGPSGTDTQYF.

In nucleotides, the CDR3 is TGTGCCAGCAGTCCAACACAGGGGGCGAGGTATAATTCACCCCTCCACTTT. Translation: CASSPTQGARYNSPLHF. The V call is TRBV28, the J call TRBJ1-6, with 9 bases that match TRBD1. V trimming: 5 bases; J trimming: 4 bases; junction bases outside the gene matches: 9. This CDR3 comprises 17 residues. The V gene's germline CDR1 is MDHEN and CDR2 SYDVKM.

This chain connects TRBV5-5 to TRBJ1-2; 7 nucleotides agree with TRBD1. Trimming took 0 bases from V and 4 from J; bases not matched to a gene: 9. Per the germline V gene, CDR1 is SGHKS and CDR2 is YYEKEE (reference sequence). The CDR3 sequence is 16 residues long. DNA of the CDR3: TGTGCCAGCAGCTTGGCCGCGGGACAGCTATTCTATGGCTACACCTTC. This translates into CASSLAAGQLFYGYTF.

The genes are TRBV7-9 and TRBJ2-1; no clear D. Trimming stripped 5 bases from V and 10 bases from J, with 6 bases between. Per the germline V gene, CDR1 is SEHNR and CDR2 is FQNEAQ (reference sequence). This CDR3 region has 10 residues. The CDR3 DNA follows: TGTGCCAGCAGCGTCGTAGAGCAGTTCTTC. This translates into CASSVVEQFF.

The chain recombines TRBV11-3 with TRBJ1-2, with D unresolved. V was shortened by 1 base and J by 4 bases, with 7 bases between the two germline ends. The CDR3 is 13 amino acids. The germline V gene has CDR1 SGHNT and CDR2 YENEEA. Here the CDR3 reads CASSLGASYGYTF. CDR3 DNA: TGTGCCAGCAGCTTAGGTGCCAGCTATGGCTACACCTTC.

The DNA for the CDR3 is TGCGCCAGCAGCTTGGCGGGGTTGAACATTCAGTACTTC. Protein sequence: CASSLAGLNIQYF. This chain joins TRBV5-1 and TRBJ2-4; D is perhaps TRBD2 (5 bases). Trimming stripped 0 bases from V and 7 bases from J, with 8 bases between. The CDR3 has 13 residues. Germline assignment: CDR1 SGHRS and CDR2 YFSETQ. Variable domain in full (rest from reference TRBV5-1 and TRBJ2-4): KAGVTQTPRYLIKTRGQQVTLSCSPISGHRSVSWYQQTPGQGLQFLFEYFSETQRNKGNFPGRFSGRQFSNSRSEMNVSTLELGDSALYLCASSLAGLNIQYFGAGTRLSVL.

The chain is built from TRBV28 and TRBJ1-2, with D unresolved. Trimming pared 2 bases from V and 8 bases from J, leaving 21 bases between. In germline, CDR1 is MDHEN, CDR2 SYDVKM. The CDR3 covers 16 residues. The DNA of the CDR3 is TGTGCCAGCAGTTTAATTGTCAGGCGCCCCGCGTCGGGCTACACCTTC. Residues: CASSLIVRRPASGYTF.

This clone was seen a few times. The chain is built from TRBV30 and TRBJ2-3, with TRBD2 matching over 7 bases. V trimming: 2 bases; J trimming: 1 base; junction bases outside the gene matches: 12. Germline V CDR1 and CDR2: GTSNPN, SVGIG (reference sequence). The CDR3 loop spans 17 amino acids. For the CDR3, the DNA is TGTGCCTGGAGTAGACGACTAGCATACTCTGGCACAGATACGCAGTATTTT. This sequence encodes CAWSRRLAYSGTDTQYF.

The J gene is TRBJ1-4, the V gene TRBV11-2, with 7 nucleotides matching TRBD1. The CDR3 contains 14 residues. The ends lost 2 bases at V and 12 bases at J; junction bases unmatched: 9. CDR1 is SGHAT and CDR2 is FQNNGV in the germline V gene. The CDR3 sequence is CASSLLQGRMELFF. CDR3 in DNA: TGTGCCAGCAGCTTACTACAGGGGCGGATGGAACTGTTTTTT.